The next 10 T cell receptor beta chains were all read from a single sample in a study of blood T cell repertoires in COVID-19. The table came from immunoSEQ multiplex PCR; TCRdb's copy has only in-frame clones and leaves some out. Among around 67,000 clones listed, over 70% were seen once. The material sequenced was peripheral blood. Source of these receptors: a middle-aged man with active COVID-19.

The chain has TRBV13 and TRBJ2-7, with D unclear. The V gene lost 5 bases and the J gene lost 2 bases, with 10 bases spanning the gap. Germline V gene lookup returns CDR1 PRHDT and CDR2 FYEKMQ (reference sequence). The CDR3 is 13 amino acids. The CDR3 here is CASSTELTYEQYF. In nucleotides, the CDR3 is TGTGCCAGCAGCACTGAGTTGACCTACGAGCAGTACTTC.

The chain joins TRBV24-1 to TRBJ2-7; a weak D match, TRBD1 (6 bases). The germline V gene encodes CDR1 KGHDR and CDR2 SFDVKD. V lost 6 bases and J 3 bases, leaving 8 bases between the germline ends. This CDR3 is 12 amino acids long. CDR3 nucleotides: TGTGCCACCAGTTCACAGGGCTACGAGCAGTACTTC. Translated: CATSSQGYEQYF.

This chain links TRBV24-1 with TRBJ2-2, with D unresolved. Per germline, CDR1 KGHDR and CDR2 SFDVKD. The CDR3 is made up of 16 amino acids. V was pared by 0 bases and J by 1 base, with 8 bases between. CDR3 sequence reads: CATSDLETRNTGELFF. The CDR3 DNA is TGTGCCACCAGTGATTTGGAGACAAGGAACACCGGGGAGCTGTTTTTT.

The chain joins TRBV7-8 to TRBJ2-3, with a possible D match to TRBD2 (7 bases). The V gene lost 5 bases and the J gene lost 4 bases, with 16 bases spanning the gap. The CDR3 has 15 residues. Germline V lookup: CDR1 SGHVS, CDR2 FQNEAQ. The CDR3 coding sequence is TGTGCCAGCAGCCAAAAACTAGGGGGGGCAGATACGCAGTATTTT. This gives the protein CASSQKLGGADTQYF.

The chain recombines TRBV5-1 with TRBJ1-2, with D maybe TRBD1 (5 bases). CDR1 is SGHRS, CDR2 YFSETQ, per germline. The CDR3 has 15 amino acids. The V end was cut by 1 base, the J end by 5 bases, with 15 bases between. The CDR3 reads CASSLSLGGGYGYTF. CDR3 bases: TGCGCCAGCAGCTTGTCCCTGGGCGGGGGATATGGCTACACCTTC.

The rearrangement uses TRBV14 and TRBJ1-1; D unclear. CDR3 length: 13 amino acids. Germline V CDR1 and CDR2: SGHDN, FVKESK. V lost 10 bases and J lost 0, with 12 bases in between. The CDR3 loop is CATSRHMNTEAFF. The DNA for the CDR3 is TGTGCCACCTCGCGGCACATGAACACTGAAGCTTTCTTT. Variable domain in full (rest from reference TRBV14 and TRBJ1-1): EAGVTQFPSHSVIEKGQTVTLRCDPISGHDNLYWYRRVMGKEIKFLLHFVKESKQDESGMPNNRFLAERTGGTYSTLKVQPAELEDSGVYFCATSRHMNTEAFFGQGTRLTVV.

Worth noting for this clone: Distinct nucleotide sequences in the sample also encode this CDR3. The rearrangement joins TRBV5-8 to TRBJ1-1; D call uncertain. The germline gives CDR1 SGHTS, CDR2 YDEGEE. The CDR3 extends over 15 amino acids. Trimming removed 4 bases from V and 3 bases from J, with 16 bases in between. The CDR3: CASSRAGDGYTEAFF. The CDR3 DNA reads TGTGCCAGCAGCCGGGCCGGGGATGGGTACACTGAAGCTTTCTTT.

In this sample, this clone turned up once. The gene calls are TRBV7-9 and TRBJ1-4, with TRBD1 as a possible D gene (5 bases). The CDR3 totals 15 residues. V gave up 6 bases and J gave up 8 bases, with 19 bases separating them. The germline CDR1 and CDR2 sequences are SEHNR and FQNEAQ (reference sequence). In nucleotides, the CDR3 is TGTGCCAGCAGTCCCTGGGACGGCGGGGTGGAAAAACTGTTTTTT. Translation: CASSPWDGGVEKLFF.

This clone was counted once. The V gene is TRBV9, the J gene TRBJ2-3; 13 bases map to TRBD2. CDR3 length: 18 residues. The junction had 9 bases not matched to a gene; V was cut back by 0 bases and J by 5 bases. Germline CDR1 and CDR2: SGDLS and YYNGEE. The CDR3 DNA reads TGTGCCAGCAGCGTAGAGGGACTAGCGGGATATTGGGGAGATACGCAGTATTTT. Translated, it gives CASSVEGLAGYWGDTQYF.

This chain's CDR3 is CASSPTLNNEQFF. DNA of the CDR3: TGTGCCAGCAGCCCTACTCTGAACAATGAGCAGTTCTTC. The chain couples TRBV7-3 to TRBJ2-1, with D hard to call. The CDR3 is 13 residues long. Germline V gene lookup returns CDR1 SGHTA and CDR2 FQGTGA. The V and J ends lost 5 bases and 5 bases respectively, with 10 bases between them.